A single sample is the source of the 30 T cell receptor beta chains below, sequenced in a study of control samples from healthy donors and cancer patients. TCRdb's copy holds only in-frame clones and misses some; the assay was immunoSEQ multiplex PCR. The data hold 150,000 or so clones, with approximately 94% observed a single time. The sequencing input was blood. Receptors originate from a man aged 40-55 years in good health.

This clone was picked up one time. CDR3 residues: CASTPQGPNTEAFF. As DNA, the CDR3 is TGTGCCAGCACCCCACAGGGTCCAAACACTGAAGCTTTCTTT. The chain has TRBV6-5 and TRBJ1-1; perhaps TRBD1 as D (6 bases). This CDR3 has 14 residues. Trimming removed 7 bases at V and 2 bases at J, with 14 bases between. Germline-derived CDR1 and CDR2 are MNHEY and SVGAGI.

The chain couples TRBV6-5 to TRBJ1-5, with D uncertain. The CDR3 length is 13 residues. Trimming stripped 6 bases from V and 6 bases from J, with 12 bases between. Per germline, CDR1 MNHEY and CDR2 SVGAGI. CDR3 amino acids: CASSPGVGQPQHF. The CDR3 nucleotides are TGTGCCAGCAGCCCCGGAGTGGGTCAGCCCCAGCATTTT.

This rearrangement joins TRBV2 to TRBJ1-2; D is ambiguous. Germline CDR1 reads SNHLY; CDR2 reads FYNNEI. The CDR3 has 12 residues. V was cut by 7 bases and J by 5 bases, with 11 bases left in between. CDR3 loop: CASNLGPYGYTF. The CDR3 coding sequence is TGTGCCAGCAATTTGGGCCCGTATGGCTACACCTTC.

The genes are TRBV27 and TRBJ1-5; no clear D. This CDR3 has 15 residues. Germline V CDR1 and CDR2: MNHEY, SMNVEV (reference sequence). Trimming took off 0 bases at V and 4 bases at J, with 10 bases between the two ends. The CDR3 reads CASSLSRRANQPQHF. CDR3 nucleotide sequence: TGTGCCAGCAGTTTATCGCGCCGCGCAAATCAGCCCCAGCATTTT.

This chain uses TRBV7-8 with TRBJ1-1; no reliable D call. CDR3 size: 13 residues. Trimming took 4 bases from V and 6 from J, leaving 12 bases between them. The germline gives CDR1 SGHVS, CDR2 FQNEAQ. CDR3 residues: CASSWGRSPEAFF. The CDR3 bases are TGTGCCAGCAGCTGGGGTCGGTCACCTGAAGCTTTCTTT.

This clone was detected a few times. The rearrangement uses TRBV6-2 or TRBV6-3 and TRBJ1-4; TRBD1 matches 9 bases. The CDR3 has 14 residues. The ends lost 5 bases at V and 5 bases at J; junction bases unmatched: 3. The germline V gene encodes CDR1 MNHEY and CDR2 SVGEGT. This chain's CDR3 is CASSTGTGNEKLFF. CDR3 DNA: TGTGCCAGCAGTACCGGGACAGGGAATGAAAAACTGTTTTTT.

The chain joins TRBV30 to TRBJ1-4; weak D call: TRBD1 (6 bases). V lost 3 bases and J lost 4, with 9 bases in between. Germline assignment: CDR1 GTSNPN and CDR2 SVGIG (reference sequence). This CDR3 is 13 amino acids long. The CDR3 protein is CAWRRTVNEKLFF. The CDR3 DNA reads TGTGCCTGGAGAAGGACAGTTAATGAAAAACTGTTTTTT.

The chain couples TRBV6-2 or TRBV6-3 to TRBJ1-1; D remains unclear. V was trimmed by 6 bases and J by 0 bases, leaving 8 bases between them. Germline V lookup: CDR1 MNHEY, CDR2 SVGEGT. The CDR3 contains 13 residues. CDR3 loop: CASSLTLNTEAFF. The CDR3 DNA is TGTGCCAGCAGCCTTACGCTGAACACTGAAGCTTTCTTT.

This chain connects TRBV7-6 to TRBJ1-3; D is perhaps TRBD1 (6 bases). The CDR3 spans 13 residues. V was pared by 5 bases and J by 6 bases, with 11 bases between. Germline V gene lookup returns CDR1 SGHVS and CDR2 FNYEAQ. The DNA of the CDR3 is TGTGCCAGCAGCCTTACAGGGCCAAACACCATATATTTT. Protein sequence: CASSLTGPNTIYF.

The rearrangement uses TRBV21-1 and TRBJ2-6. TRBV21-1 is a pseudogene locus. CDR3 length: 16 residues. The CDR3 DNA is TGTGCCAGCAGCAAATCTCCCACCTCTGGGGCCAACGTCCTGACTTTC. Encoded protein: CASSKSPTSGANVLTF.

This rearrangement joins TRBV14 to TRBJ1-4; D remains unclear. CDR1 is SGHDN, CDR2 FVKESK, per germline. The ends were cut back, 4 bases at V and 0 bases at J, with 12 bases in the middle. The CDR3 is 16 amino acids. The CDR3 loop reads CASSPTGGSTNEKLFF. CDR3 coding DNA: TGTGCCAGCAGCCCTACGGGAGGTTCAACTAATGAAAAACTGTTTTTT.

CDR3 in amino acids: CAWSRAPAGNTIYF. In DNA form, the CDR3 reads TGTGCCTGGAGCCGGGCCCCGGCTGGAAACACCATATATTTT. The chain recombines TRBV30 with TRBJ1-3, with D hard to call. The germline CDR1 and CDR2 sequences are GTSNPN and SVGIG (reference sequence). V was cut by 3 bases and J by 2 bases, with 11 bases left in between. The CDR3 is 14 amino acids.

This clone has just one count. This chain joins TRBV2 and TRBJ1-6; tentatively, D is TRBD1 (5 bases). Trimming shortened V by 6 bases and J by 0 bases, and 12 bases separated the two germline ends. This CDR3 has 16 residues. The germline V gene encodes CDR1 SNHLY and CDR2 FYNNEI. As DNA, the CDR3 is TGTGCCAGCAGGGTCGACAGAAGCTCCTATAATTCACCCCTCCACTTT. Residues: CASRVDRSSYNSPLHF.

The chain links TRBV11-2 to TRBJ2-3; TRBD2 aligns across 7 bases. J was trimmed by 5 bases and V by 2 bases; bases with no gene match: 10. The CDR3 loop spans 16 amino acids. Germline CDR1 reads SGHAT; CDR2 reads FQNNGV. In DNA, the CDR3 is TGTGCCAGCAGCTTAATACGGGGGGTTTGGGGAGATACGCAGTATTTT. Translating it yields CASSLIRGVWGDTQYF.

The chain joins TRBV30 to TRBJ1-2; D is unresolved. Trimming took off 3 bases at V and 10 bases at J, with 12 bases between the two ends. CDR1 is GTSNPN, CDR2 SVGIG, per germline (reference sequence). The CDR3 runs 11 residues. CDR3 coding DNA: TGTGCCTGGAGGGCTAGTCGCGACTACACCTTC. Translating it yields CAWRASRDYTF. The full variable domain, rest sourced from reference TRBV30 and TRBJ1-2, is SQTIHQWPATLVQPVGSPLSLECTVEGTSNPNLYWYRQAAGRGLQLLFYSVGIGQISSEVPQNLSASRPQDRQFILSSKKLLLSDSGFYLCAWRASRDYTFGSGTRLTVV.

This chain's CDR3 is CATSRVGQNTGELFF. For the CDR3, the DNA is TGTGCCACCAGCCGAGTGGGACAGAACACCGGGGAGCTGTTTTTT. V gene TRBV24-1 combines with J gene TRBJ2-2; D may be TRBD1 (6 bases). Trimming took off 7 bases at V and 1 base at J, with 12 bases between the two ends. This CDR3 contains 15 residues. Germline-derived CDR1 and CDR2 are KGHDR and SFDVKD.

J is TRBJ1-4 and V is TRBV7-9, with D perhaps matching TRBD1 (5 bases). In germline, CDR1 is SEHNR, CDR2 FQNEAQ (reference sequence). V was pared by 2 bases and J by 8 bases, with 18 bases between. This CDR3 has 16 residues. CDR3 protein: CASSLLGSQGGEKLFF. In DNA form, the CDR3 reads TGTGCCAGCAGCTTATTAGGTTCGCAGGGAGGCGAAAAACTGTTTTTT.

The genes are TRBV9 and TRBJ2-1, with a possible D match to TRBD2 (6 bases). The germline V and J ends were trimmed by 3 bases and 5 bases, with 18 bases remaining between them. Germline loops: CDR1 SGDLS, CDR2 YYNGEE. There are 16 residues in the CDR3. The CDR3 DNA is TGTGCCAGCAGCGGACCCCTGGGGCGGGGTAACAATGAGCAGTTCTTC. Amino acids: CASSGPLGRGNNEQFF.

The J gene is TRBJ1-1, the V gene TRBV7-8; D gene ambiguous. Germline CDR1 SGHVS, CDR2 FQNEAQ. The ends were cut back, 1 base at V and 2 bases at J, with 8 bases in the middle. This CDR3 is 14 amino acids long. CDR3 coding DNA: TGTGCCAGCAGCTTAGATCCCGGAAACACTGAAGCTTTCTTT. Translating gives CASSLDPGNTEAFF. The full variable domain, rest sourced from reference TRBV7-8 and TRBJ1-1, is GAGVSQSPRYKVAKRGQDVALRCDPISGHVSLFWYQQALGQGPEFLTYFQNEAQLDKSGLPSDRFFAERPEGSVSTLKIQRTQQEDSAVYLCASSLDPGNTEAFFGQGTRLTVV.

The chain joins TRBV12-3 or TRBV12-4 to TRBJ2-2, with unresolved D. V shed 2 bases and J shed 7 bases, with 5 bases lying between them. The CDR3 loop spans 12 amino acids. CDR3 in DNA: TGTGCCAGCAGTTTATTGGGCGGGGAGCTGTTTTTT. It is translated as CASSLLGGELFF.

The chain is built from TRBV6-2 or TRBV6-3 and TRBJ2-3; 11 nucleotides agree with TRBD2. Germline lookup yields CDR1 MNHEY and CDR2 SVGEGT. With 2 bases clipped from V and 2 bases from J, the junction kept 9 bases outside the gene matches. There are 18 residues in the CDR3. The chain's CDR3 is CASSYPPRLAGTTDTQYF. The CDR3 nucleotides are TGTGCCAGCAGTTACCCGCCACGACTAGCGGGGACCACAGATACGCAGTATTTT.

The rearrangement links TRBV12-3 or TRBV12-4 to TRBJ2-4; a possible D gene is TRBD2 (5 bases). V lost 4 bases and J 13 bases, leaving 11 bases between the germline ends. CDR3 length equals 11 residues. CDR3 DNA sequence: TGTGCCAGCAGTTACCGGACTGCCCAGTACTTC. It codes for CASSYRTAQYF.

The chain couples TRBV24-1 to TRBJ1-1, with 11 positions matching TRBD1. Germline V gives CDR1 KGHDR, CDR2 SFDVKD. Trimming took 12 bases from V and 2 from J; bases not matched to a gene: 7. The CDR3 covers 14 residues. In DNA, the CDR3 is TGTGCCGCCCGGGACAGGGGGTTAAACACTGAAGCTTTCTTT. It is translated as CAARDRGLNTEAFF.

The chain recombines TRBV2 with TRBJ1-4, with 7 bases aligning to TRBD1. Germline assignment: CDR1 SNHLY and CDR2 FYNNEI. This CDR3 contains 13 residues. Trimming cost V 8 bases and J 5 bases; bases outside gene matches: 5. The CDR3 sequence: CASGGQRNEKLFF. The CDR3 DNA reads as TGTGCCAGCGGGGGACAGAGAAATGAAAAACTGTTTTTT.

This clone was observed once. This chain connects TRBV29-1 to TRBJ2-7; D gene uncertain. The ends were cut back, 1 base at V and 2 bases at J, with 9 bases in the middle. The germline V gene has CDR1 SQVTM and CDR2 ANQGSEA. CDR3 length: 13 amino acids. CDR3 region: CSVEAGTPYEQYF. The CDR3, as DNA: TGCAGCGTTGAAGCGGGCACCCCCTACGAGCAGTACTTC.

The genes are TRBV30 and TRBJ1-1, with D maybe TRBD1 (5 bases). Trimming shortened V by 2 bases and J by 5 bases, and 12 bases separated the two germline ends. Germline CDR1 GTSNPN, CDR2 SVGIG (reference sequence). The CDR3 consists of 13 residues. The CDR3 sequence: CAWSYQGGTEAFF. The CDR3 nucleotides are TGTGCCTGGAGTTACCAGGGAGGAACTGAAGCTTTCTTT.

The rearrangement uses TRBV19 and TRBJ1-4; TRBD1 aligns across 7 bases. V was clipped by 7 bases and J by 7 bases; unmatched bases: 3. The CDR3 is 12 residues long. Germline CDR1 reads LNHDA; CDR2 reads SQIVND (reference sequence). The CDR3 here is CASNNRGEKLFF. The CDR3 DNA is TGTGCCAGTAATAACAGGGGTGAAAAACTGTTTTTT.

The rearrangement links TRBV29-1 to TRBJ1-2; no firm D call. CDR1 and CDR2 (germline): SQVTM, ANQGSEA. Deletions cut 2 bases from V and 3 bases from J, with 10 bases between. There are 13 residues in the CDR3. The CDR3 DNA reads TGCAGCGTTGAATACCCTAGGGACTATGGCTACACCTTC. This codes for CSVEYPRDYGYTF.

The J gene is TRBJ2-7, the V gene TRBV4-1; the D is unclear. V was clipped by 1 base and J by 5 bases, with 9 bases between them. This CDR3 comprises 13 residues. CDR1 and CDR2 (germline): MGHRA, YSYEKL. CDR3 amino acids: CASSQVGRDEQYF. The CDR3, as DNA: TGCGCCAGCAGCCAAGTAGGTAGGGACGAGCAGTACTTC.

The DNA of the CDR3 is TGTGCCAGCAGCCAAGTGGGTCGGGGCTACACCTTC. As protein: CASSQVGRGYTF. The V gene is TRBV14, the J gene TRBJ1-2; D gene ambiguous. The germline V gene has CDR1 SGHDN and CDR2 FVKESK. CDR3 length: 12 residues. Trimming stripped 1 base from V and 8 bases from J, with 8 bases between.